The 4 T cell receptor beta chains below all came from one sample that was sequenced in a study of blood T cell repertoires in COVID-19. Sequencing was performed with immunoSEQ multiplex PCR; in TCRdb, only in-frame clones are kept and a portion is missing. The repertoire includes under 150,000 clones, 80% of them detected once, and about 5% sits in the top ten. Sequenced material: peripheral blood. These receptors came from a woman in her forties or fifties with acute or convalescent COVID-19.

The chain's CDR3 is CASRKGFTEAFF. The DNA for the CDR3 is TGTGCCTCCCGAAAGGGGTTTACTGAAGCTTTCTTT. The J gene is TRBJ1-1, the V gene TRBV19, with D perhaps matching TRBD1 (5 bases). V lost 11 bases and J lost 5, with 15 bases in between. CDR1 LNHDA and CDR2 SQIVND come from the germline V gene (reference sequence). The CDR3 runs 12 residues.

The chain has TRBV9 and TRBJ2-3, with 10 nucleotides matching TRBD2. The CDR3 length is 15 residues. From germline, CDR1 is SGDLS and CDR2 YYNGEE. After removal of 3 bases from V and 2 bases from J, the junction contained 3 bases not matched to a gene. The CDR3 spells CASSGTSGYTDTQYF. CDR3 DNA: TGTGCCAGCAGCGGGACTAGCGGCTACACAGATACGCAGTATTTT.

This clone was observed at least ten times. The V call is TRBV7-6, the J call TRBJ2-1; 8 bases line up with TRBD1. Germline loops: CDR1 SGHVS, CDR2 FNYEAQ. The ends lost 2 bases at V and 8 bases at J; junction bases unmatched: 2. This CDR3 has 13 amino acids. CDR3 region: CASSLQGAYEQFF. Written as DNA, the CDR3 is TGTGCCAGCAGCTTACAGGGGGCATATGAGCAGTTCTTC.

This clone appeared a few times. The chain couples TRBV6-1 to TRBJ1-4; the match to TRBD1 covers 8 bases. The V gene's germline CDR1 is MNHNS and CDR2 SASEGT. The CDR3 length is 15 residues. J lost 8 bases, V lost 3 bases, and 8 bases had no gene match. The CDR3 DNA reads TGTGCCAGCAGTGAGGGAGGACAGGGTGGCGAAAAACTGTTTTTT. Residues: CASSEGGQGGEKLFF.